This passage covers 13 T cell receptor beta chains from one sample sequenced in a study of blood T cell repertoires in COVID-19. Here immunoSEQ multiplex PCR was the method, and the copy in TCRdb shows in-frame clones only, minus some. The sample contains about 400,000 clones, about 87% of which appear only once. Sample: peripheral blood. These receptors originate from a human donor in a cohort sampled during active COVID-19.

This clone was seen more than once but under ten times. The genes are TRBV10-3 and TRBJ1-6; 10 bases agree with TRBD1. This CDR3 has 13 amino acids. Trimming removed 6 bases from V and 8 bases from J; junction bases left unmatched: 1. The germline CDR1 and CDR2 sequences are ENHRY and SYGVKD. CDR3 sequence: CAIRGTGDSPLHF. CDR3 coding DNA: TGTGCCATCAGAGGGACAGGGGATTCACCCCTCCACTTT.

The chain joins TRBV7-8 to TRBJ2-2, with 7 nucleotides matching TRBD2. This CDR3 is 15 amino acids long. Losses at the gene ends were 5 bases for V and 7 bases for J; bases not matched to a gene: 10. CDR1 SGHVS and CDR2 FQNEAQ come from the germline V gene. CDR3 protein: CASSPQRDLIGELFF. For the CDR3, the DNA is TGTGCCAGCAGCCCCCAGCGGGACTTAATCGGGGAGCTGTTTTTT. Together with reference TRBV7-8 and TRBJ2-2, the CDR3 gives the full variable domain: GAGVSQSPRYKVAKRGQDVALRCDPISGHVSLFWYQQALGQGPEFLTYFQNEAQLDKSGLPSDRFFAERPEGSVSTLKIQRTQQEDSAVYLCASSPQRDLIGELFFGEGSRLTVL.

In nucleotides, the CDR3 is TGCGCCAGCAGCTTTCAGGGGGCAGGCTACACCTTC. As protein: CASSFQGAGYTF. J is TRBJ1-2 and V is TRBV5-1; TRBD1 agrees at 8 bases. The germline CDR1 and CDR2 sequences are SGHRS and YFSETQ. The CDR3 loop spans 12 amino acids. The junction had 2 bases not matched to a gene; V was cut back by 2 bases and J by 8 bases. Full variable domain (remainder filled in from reference TRBV5-1 and TRBJ1-2): KAGVTQTPRYLIKTRGQQVTLSCSPISGHRSVSWYQQTPGQGLQFLFEYFSETQRNKGNFPGRFSGRQFSNSRSEMNVSTLELGDSALYLCASSFQGAGYTFGSGTRLTVV.

V and J are TRBV4-1 and TRBJ2-1, with TRBD2 as a possible D gene (6 bases). Germline CDR1 and CDR2: MGHRA and YSYEKL. Between the trimmed V and J ends, which lost 4 bases and 4 bases, there was a span of 17 bases. This CDR3 spans 16 amino acids. The CDR3 coding sequence is TGCGCCAGCAGCCCAATTGAACGGGGGACGTACAATGAGCAGTTCTTC. As protein: CASSPIERGTYNEQFF.

The rearrangement joins TRBV6-5 to TRBJ2-1, with D possibly being TRBD2 (7 bases). V was cut by 6 bases and J by 13 bases, with 16 bases left in between. The germline V gene encodes CDR1 MNHEY and CDR2 SVGAGI. The CDR3 spans 12 residues. CDR3 in amino acids: CASRGAGEPQFF. Written as DNA, the CDR3 is TGTGCCAGCAGGGGGGCGGGAGAACCCCAGTTCTTC.

The chain has TRBV27 and TRBJ2-1, with 8 bases fitting TRBD1. The CDR3 is 15 amino acids. Trimming took 6 bases from V and 6 from J; bases not matched to a gene: 10. From germline, CDR1 is MNHEY and CDR2 SMNVEV (reference sequence). This chain's CDR3 is CASRRRQGALNEQFF. The CDR3 DNA is TGTGCCAGCAGGAGGCGGCAGGGGGCCCTCAATGAGCAGTTCTTC.

This chain uses TRBV9 with TRBJ2-6; D unresolved. Trimming removed 0 bases from V and 4 bases from J, with 8 bases in between. The CDR3 contains 15 residues. Looked up from germline, CDR1 is SGDLS and CDR2 is YYNGEE. The CDR3 spells CASSVGHNGANVLTF. Here the CDR3 DNA reads TGTGCCAGCAGCGTAGGCCACAACGGGGCCAACGTCCTGACTTTC.

The rearrangement links TRBV11-2 to TRBJ2-7; 8 bases are shared with TRBD2. With V trimmed by 5 bases and J by 4 bases, 7 bases remained unmatched. Germline CDR1 is SGHAT and CDR2 is FQNNGV. This CDR3 is built from 14 residues. DNA for the CDR3: TGTGCCAGCAGCATAAGCGGGAGTTGGTACGAGCAGTACTTC. Translated, it gives CASSISGSWYEQYF.

The chain has TRBV15 and TRBJ1-3, with D possibly TRBD1 on 6 matching bases. V was clipped by 5 bases and J by 0 bases, with 11 bases between them. There are 15 residues in the CDR3. From germline, CDR1 is LNHNV and CDR2 YYDKDF (reference sequence). The CDR3 coding sequence is TGTGCCACCAGCGTCGGGACATCCTCTGGAAACACCATATATTTT. Amino acids: CATSVGTSSGNTIYF.

This clone occurred once. This rearrangement joins TRBV5-4 to TRBJ2-7, with 7 bases lining up with TRBD2. This CDR3 comprises 15 residues. Germline values: CDR1 SGHNT, CDR2 YYREEE (reference sequence). With 0 bases clipped from V and 2 bases from J, the junction kept 5 bases outside the gene matches. CDR3 bases: TGTGCCAGCAGCTTGGACGCGGGGGACGCCTACGAGCAGTACTTC. This gives the protein CASSLDAGDAYEQYF.

This clone has just a few counts. The chain couples TRBV6-5 to TRBJ2-7; 13 nucleotides align to TRBD2. J gave up 5 bases and V 11 bases, and 6 bases lay outside the gene matches. The CDR3 has 13 amino acids. The V gene's germline CDR1 is MNHEY and CDR2 SVGAGI. The CDR3 is CAGRTSGSNEQYF. CDR3 DNA sequence: TGTGCCGGAAGGACTAGCGGGAGCAACGAGCAGTACTTC.

This sequence joins TRBV5-1 and TRBJ2-1; D is uncertain. Germline assignment: CDR1 SGHRS and CDR2 YFSETQ. The CDR3 totals 14 residues. Trimming removed 7 bases from V and 0 bases from J, with 11 bases in between. The CDR3 nucleotides are TGCGCCAGCGGCCGGAGTGTCTCCTACAATGAGCAGTTCTTC. Its protein is CASGRSVSYNEQFF.

V usage is TRBV6-6 and J usage is TRBJ1-2; 10 nucleotides agree with TRBD1. The junction had 6 bases not matched to a gene; V was cut back by 7 bases and J by 4 bases. Germline values: CDR1 MNHNY, CDR2 SVGAGI (reference sequence). The CDR3 is made up of 14 amino acids. The CDR3 spells CASTDRGRLYGYTF. Here the CDR3 DNA reads TGTGCCAGCACCGACAGGGGGCGACTCTATGGCTACACCTTC.